The present T cell receptor (beta chain) was sequenced within a study of blood T cell repertoires in COVID-19. Overall study context: Sources were T cells, B-cell-depleted T cells, or PBMCs; the material itself was cDNA or gDNA.

Germline V CDR1 and CDR2: LGHDT, YNNKEL (reference sequence). The CDR3 is 13 residues long. Trimming cost V 2 bases and J 10 bases, with 12 bases left between them. Method: immunoSEQ multiplex PCR; TCRdb's copy keeps in-frame clones and lacks some. Of tens of thousands of clones in the sample, around nine tenths were seen once. In its sample, this clone was seen once. Specimen: peripheral blood. The TCR comes from a human donor in a cohort sampled during active COVID-19. The chain has TRBV3-1 (or the pseudogene TRBV3-2) and TRBJ2-1, with D unresolved. The CDR3 sequence is CASSQFANSEQFF. For the CDR3, the DNA is TGTGCCAGCAGCCAATTCGCGAACTCCGAGCAGTTCTTC.